This passage covers 27 T cell receptor beta chains from one sample sequenced in a study of T cell responses to AZD1222 COVID-19 vaccine. The table came from immunoSEQ multiplex PCR; TCRdb's copy has only in-frame clones and leaves some out. The table shows 150,000 to 160,000 clones, with roughly 90% occurring only once. Source: peripheral blood, taken on day 0 of AZD1222 vaccination. These TCRs come from an adult in good health.

The chain is built from TRBV11-3 and TRBJ2-3; D is ambiguous. Per the germline V gene, CDR1 is SGHNT and CDR2 is YENEEA. V was trimmed by 1 base and J by 3 bases, leaving 5 bases between them. There are 13 residues in the CDR3. The CDR3 region is CASSLAGTDTQYF. The CDR3 DNA is TGTGCCAGCAGCTTAGCGGGTACAGATACGCAGTATTTT.

The chain has TRBV30 and TRBJ1-2, with 7 bases lining up with TRBD1. Trimming at V came to 0 bases and at J to 3 bases, leaving 7 bases not matched to a gene. The CDR3 length is 15 residues. Germline V lookup: CDR1 GTSNPN, CDR2 SVGIG (reference sequence). CDR3 protein: CAWSVGGTAYYGYTF. The CDR3, as DNA: TGTGCCTGGAGTGTCGGGGGGACAGCGTACTATGGCTACACCTTC.

V is TRBV19 and J is TRBJ1-1; tentatively, D is TRBD1 (5 bases). Per germline, CDR1 LNHDA and CDR2 SQIVND (reference sequence). V shed 10 bases and J shed 3 bases, with 12 bases lying between them. The length of the CDR3 is 12 residues. CDR3 amino acids: CATSGGHTEAFF. Written as DNA, the CDR3 is TGTGCCACATCGGGGGGTCACACTGAAGCTTTCTTT.

The gene calls are TRBV18 and TRBJ2-2; TRBD2 agrees at 10 bases. Germline assignment: CDR1 KGHSH and CDR2 LQKENI. The CDR3 is made up of 16 amino acids. V was clipped by 0 bases and J by 5 bases; unmatched bases: 3. The CDR3 bases are TGTGCCAGCTCACCACCGGCTAGCGGGGGTACCGGGGAGCTGTTTTTT. Its protein is CASSPPASGGTGELFF.

CDR3 protein: CASSPGGTGGFEQYF. CDR3 DNA: TGTGCCAGCAGCCCCGGGGGGACAGGGGGCTTCGAGCAGTACTTC. The chain uses TRBV7-3 and TRBJ2-7, with 12 bases lining up with TRBD1. The germline V gene encodes CDR1 SGHTA and CDR2 FQGTGA. The ends lost 5 bases at V and 6 bases at J; junction bases unmatched: 8. The CDR3 sequence is 15 residues long.

The rearrangement joins TRBV5-4 to TRBJ1-1, with D perhaps TRBD1 (6 bases). This CDR3 has 14 residues. Germline V gene sequence: CDR1 SGHNT, CDR2 YYREEE (reference sequence). Trimming took 2 bases from V and 5 from J, leaving 13 bases between them. The CDR3 reads CASSFGGARTEAFF. CDR3 DNA: TGTGCCAGCAGCTTTGGGGGGGCGCGAACTGAAGCTTTCTTT. The variable domain in full, completed from reference TRBV5-4 and TRBJ1-1, reads ETGVTQSPTHLIKTRGQQVTLRCSSQSGHNTVSWYQQALGQGPQFIFQYYREEENGRGNFPPRFSGLQFPNYSSELNVNALELDDSALYLCASSFGGARTEAFFGQGTRLTVV.

This chain uses TRBV7-6 with TRBJ2-2, with 9 bases aligning to TRBD1. The germline V gene has CDR1 SGHVS and CDR2 FNYEAQ. The junction had 4 bases not matched to a gene; V was cut back by 1 base and J by 4 bases. This CDR3 contains 16 residues. As DNA, the CDR3 is TGTGCCAGCAGCTTAGGGGCGGGACAGGGCACCGGGGAGCTGTTTTTT. Translated: CASSLGAGQGTGELFF.

V gene TRBV7-9 combines with J gene TRBJ1-2; D uncertain. CDR1 is SEHNR, CDR2 FQNEAQ, per germline (reference sequence). V shed 1 base and J shed 0 bases, with 12 bases lying between them. This CDR3 is 16 amino acids long. CDR3 in amino acids: CASSLGAVEPNYGYTF. The DNA for the CDR3 is TGTGCCAGCAGCTTAGGGGCTGTCGAACCTAACTATGGCTACACCTTC. Full variable domain (rest looked up from reference TRBV7-9 and TRBJ1-2): DTGVSQNPRHKITKRGQNVTFRCDPISEHNRLYWYRQTLGQGPEFLTYFQNEAQLEKSRLLSDRFSAERPKGSFSTLEIQRTEQGDSAMYLCASSLGAVEPNYGYTFGSGTRLTVV.

This chain connects TRBV18 to TRBJ2-6; D call uncertain. CDR3 length: 14 amino acids. V was trimmed by 5 bases and J by 4 bases, leaving 9 bases between them. Germline V gives CDR1 KGHSH, CDR2 LQKENI. The DNA of the CDR3 is TGTGCCAGCTCAGAAGCTCCCGGGGCCAACGTCCTGACTTTC. This translates into CASSEAPGANVLTF.

The chain uses TRBV5-6 and TRBJ2-7; either TRBD1 or TRBD2 may fit D (5 bases each). The V and J ends lost 1 base and 3 bases respectively, with 8 bases between them. The CDR3 consists of 13 residues. Looked up from germline, CDR1 is SGHDT and CDR2 is YYEEEE. The CDR3 sequence: CASSLRDGYEQYF. DNA for the CDR3: TGTGCCAGCAGCTTGCGGGACGGCTACGAGCAGTACTTC.

The V call is TRBV18, the J call TRBJ2-7, with 7 nucleotides matching TRBD2. There are 16 residues in the CDR3. V lost 3 bases, J lost 5 bases, and 13 bases stayed unmatched. Per the germline V gene, CDR1 is KGHSH and CDR2 is LQKENI. The DNA of the CDR3 is TGTGCCAGCTCACCCGGCCCAGGGCGGGAGATGGACGAGCAGTACTTC. This encodes CASSPGPGREMDEQYF.

V usage is TRBV5-1 and J usage is TRBJ1-1, with D possibly matching TRBD1 (5 bases). The V gene's germline CDR1 is SGHRS and CDR2 YFSETQ. This CDR3 contains 15 residues. Trimming left V 0 bases short and J 0 bases short, with 9 bases between. The CDR3 region has the DNA TGCGCCAGCAGCTTGGGGTCAGGGATGAACACTGAAGCTTTCTTT. Its protein product is CASSLGSGMNTEAFF.

This rearrangement joins TRBV6-1 to TRBJ1-2; perhaps TRBD1 as D (5 bases). Germline CDR1 and CDR2: MNHNS and SASEGT. The germline V and J ends were trimmed by 2 bases and 4 bases, with 14 bases remaining between them. This CDR3 is built from 15 residues. In DNA form, the CDR3 reads TGTGCCAGCAGTGAACGGGAGGGGAGGGGCTATGGCTACACCTTC. This encodes CASSEREGRGYGYTF.

This chain connects TRBV5-1 to TRBJ2-7, with TRBD2 identical over 7 bases. Germline V gene data show CDR1 as SGHRS and CDR2 as YFSETQ. The CDR3 is made up of 11 amino acids. The V segment lost 5 bases and the J segment 5 bases; nucleotides outside the gene matches: 1. CDR3 bases: TGCGCCAGCAGGGCGGGGGACGAGCAGTACTTC. Its translation: CASRAGDEQYF.

The genes are TRBV9 and TRBJ1-3, with a possible D match to TRBD1 (5 bases). CDR1 is SGDLS and CDR2 is YYNGEE in the germline V gene. V was shortened by 0 bases and J by 2 bases, with 18 bases between the two germline ends. The CDR3 runs 18 residues. This CDR3 reads CASSVVTEGLGAGNTIYF. CDR3 coding DNA: TGTGCCAGCAGCGTAGTGACGGAGGGCCTAGGGGCTGGAAACACCATATATTTT.

This chain joins TRBV5-4 and TRBJ1-5, with 9 bases fitting TRBD1. V lost 0 bases, J lost 3 bases, and 4 bases stayed unmatched. The CDR3 contains 16 residues. Per the germline V gene, CDR1 is SGHNT and CDR2 is YYREEE (reference sequence). CDR3 sequence: CASSLEGQGPNQPQHF. CDR3 bases: TGTGCCAGCAGCTTGGAGGGACAGGGTCCCAATCAGCCCCAGCATTTT.

This clone appeared a few times. Different DNA sequences within this sample yield the same CDR3. The chain recombines TRBV20-1 with TRBJ1-1; the D is unclear. CDR1 is DFQATT and CDR2 is SNEGSKA in the germline V gene (reference sequence). V was cut by 1 base and J by 5 bases, with 5 bases left in between. This CDR3 has 11 amino acids. Here the CDR3 reads CSARGATEAFF. DNA of the CDR3: TGCAGTGCTAGAGGCGCAACTGAAGCTTTCTTT.

The chain employs TRBV6-4 and TRBJ2-1, with D possibly matching TRBD2 (7 bases). The germline CDR1 and CDR2 sequences are MRHNA and SNTAGT. This CDR3 comprises 19 residues. V lost 3 bases, J lost 0 bases, and 21 bases lay in between. DNA for the CDR3: TGTGCCAGCAGTGAGATGAGTGTGAGCGGGACAAGCTCCTACAATGAGCAGTTCTTC. Translation gives CASSEMSVSGTSSYNEQFF.

This clone was seen a single time. The chain links TRBV7-9 to TRBJ1-5; 7 bases line up with TRBD1. Germline-derived CDR1 and CDR2 are SEHNR and FQNEAQ (reference sequence). V shed 5 bases and J 4 bases; nucleotides not matched to a gene: 8. This CDR3 is 15 amino acids long. The CDR3 region is CASSAQGGYNQPQHF. The CDR3 DNA reads TGTGCCAGCAGCGCGCAGGGGGGCTATAATCAGCCCCAGCATTTT.

V is TRBV7-8 and J is TRBJ2-2; D not certain. Germline V lookup: CDR1 SGHVS, CDR2 FQNEAQ. Trimming shortened V by 5 bases and J by 5 bases, and 12 bases separated the two germline ends. CDR3 length equals 14 residues. CDR3 protein: CASSRGRNTGELFF. CDR3 in DNA: TGTGCCAGCAGCCGAGGACGAAATACCGGGGAGCTGTTTTTT. Complete variable domain (other parts from reference TRBV7-8 and TRBJ2-2): GAGVSQSPRYKVAKRGQDVALRCDPISGHVSLFWYQQALGQGPEFLTYFQNEAQLDKSGLPSDRFFAERPEGSVSTLKIQRTQQEDSAVYLCASSRGRNTGELFFGEGSRLTVL.

This sequence joins TRBV28 and TRBJ1-2; perhaps TRBD1 as D (6 bases). Looked up from germline, CDR1 is MDHEN and CDR2 is SYDVKM. V was clipped by 5 bases and J by 8 bases, with 18 bases between them. CDR3 length: 14 amino acids. The CDR3 DNA follows: TGTGCCAGCAGTGGGGAAACAGGGATGCGGGGCTACACCTTC. Residues: CASSGETGMRGYTF.

This sequence joins TRBV19 and TRBJ1-2; no firm D call. Germline CDR1 and CDR2: LNHDA and SQIVND (reference sequence). Deletions cut 1 base from V and 4 bases from J, with 7 bases between. This CDR3 is built from 13 residues. In DNA, the CDR3 is TGTGCCAGTAGTATAGGGCAGATCTATGGCTACACCTTC. Its translation: CASSIGQIYGYTF.

This chain connects TRBV3-1 (or the pseudogene TRBV3-2) to TRBJ1-1, with TRBD1 matching over 9 bases. V shed 4 bases, J shed 4 bases, and the junction held 4 bases outside the gene matches. Germline V CDR1 and CDR2: LGHDT, YNNKEL (reference sequence). CDR3 length equals 14 residues. The CDR3 bases are TGTGCCAGCAGCCCAGGACAGGGGTTCACTGAAGCTTTCTTT. Its protein is CASSPGQGFTEAFF.

V gene TRBV27 combines with J gene TRBJ2-7, with D possibly TRBD1 on 5 matching bases. The V and J ends lost 7 bases and 3 bases respectively, with 7 bases between them. CDR1 and CDR2 (germline): MNHEY, SMNVEV (reference sequence). The CDR3 runs to 11 residues. The CDR3 is CASKDSYEQYF. The CDR3 nucleotides are TGTGCCAGCAAAGACAGCTACGAGCAGTACTTC.

This clone was seen a single time. This chain connects TRBV19 to TRBJ2-2; D gene unclear. V gave up 5 bases and J gave up 7 bases, with 5 bases separating them. Germline CDR1 and CDR2: LNHDA and SQIVND (reference sequence). The CDR3 is 11 amino acids. The CDR3: CASSLVGELFF. Here the CDR3 DNA reads TGTGCCAGTAGTTTGGTCGGGGAGCTGTTTTTT.

This clone was recorded a few times. V usage is TRBV29-1 and J usage is TRBJ1-3, with D perhaps matching TRBD1 (5 bases). This CDR3 spans 13 amino acids. CDR1 is SQVTM, CDR2 ANQGSEA, per germline. V was clipped by 3 bases and J by 2 bases, with 8 bases between them. The CDR3 DNA is TGCAGCGTTGATGGGGGAACTGGAAACACCATATATTTT. Its translation: CSVDGGTGNTIYF.

The chain has TRBV7-3 and TRBJ2-7; the match to TRBD1 covers 9 bases. The length of the CDR3 is 15 residues. V dropped 2 bases and J dropped 4; count of bases not matched to a gene: 6. Germline V gives CDR1 SGHTA, CDR2 FQGTGA. The CDR3 spells CASSLARTGEYEQYF. CDR3 nucleotide sequence: TGTGCCAGCAGCTTAGCCCGGACAGGGGAGTACGAGCAGTACTTC.